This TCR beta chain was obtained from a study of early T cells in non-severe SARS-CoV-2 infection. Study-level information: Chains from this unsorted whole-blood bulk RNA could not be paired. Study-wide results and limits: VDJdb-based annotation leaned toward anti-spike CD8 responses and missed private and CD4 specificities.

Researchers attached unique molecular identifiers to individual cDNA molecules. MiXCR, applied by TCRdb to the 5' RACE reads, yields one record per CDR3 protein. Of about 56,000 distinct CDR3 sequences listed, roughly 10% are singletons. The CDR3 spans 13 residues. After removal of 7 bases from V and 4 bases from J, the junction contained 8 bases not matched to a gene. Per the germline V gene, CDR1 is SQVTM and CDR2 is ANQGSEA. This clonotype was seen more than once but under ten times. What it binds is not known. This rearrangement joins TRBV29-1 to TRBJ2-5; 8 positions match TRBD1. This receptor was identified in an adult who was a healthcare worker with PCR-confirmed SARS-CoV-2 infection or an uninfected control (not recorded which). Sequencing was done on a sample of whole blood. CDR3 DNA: TGCAGCGCCCTGGACAGGGACGGAGAGACCCAGTACTTC. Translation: CSALDRDGETQYF. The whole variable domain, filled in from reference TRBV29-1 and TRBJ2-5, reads SAVISQKPSRDICQRGTSLTIQCQVDSQVTMMFWYRQQPGQSLTLIATANQGSEATYESGFVIDKFPISRPNLTFSTLTVSNMSPEDSSIYLCSALDRDGETQYFGPGTRLLVL.